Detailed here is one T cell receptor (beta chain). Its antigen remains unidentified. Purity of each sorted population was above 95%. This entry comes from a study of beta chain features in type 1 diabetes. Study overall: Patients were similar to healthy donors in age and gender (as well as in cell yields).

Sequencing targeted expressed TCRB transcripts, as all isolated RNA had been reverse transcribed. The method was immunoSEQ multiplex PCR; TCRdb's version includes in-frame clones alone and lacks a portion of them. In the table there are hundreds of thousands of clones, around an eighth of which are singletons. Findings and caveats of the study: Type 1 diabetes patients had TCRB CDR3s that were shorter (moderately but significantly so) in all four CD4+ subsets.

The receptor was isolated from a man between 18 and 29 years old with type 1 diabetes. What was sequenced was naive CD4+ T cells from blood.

The CDR3 bases are TGTGCCAGCAGCCTTTGGGGGGAGCTATACAATGAGCAGTTCTTC. Its protein product is CASSLWGELYNEQFF. This chain links TRBV27 with TRBJ2-1, with D perhaps TRBD2 (6 bases). The CDR3 sequence is 15 residues long. Germline V lookup: CDR1 MNHEY, CDR2 SMNVEV (reference sequence). Trimming shortened V by 6 bases and J by 4 bases, and 16 bases separated the two germline ends.